These 27 T cell receptor beta chains came from one sample sequenced in a study of technical replicates of blood from several donors (dated 2017 in TCRdb). Libraries were built with the immunoSEQ multiplex PCR assay. The table was pulled from immuneACCESS by TCRdb, which kept in-frame rearrangements only. Such tables lose some clones; where checked, under half of the loss comes from unresolved V genes, and the rest has no known cause. Across this sample there are about 79,000 clones, with 94% seen only once. Under 0.3% of the sample is in the top ten clones. The specimen sequenced was T cells isolated from PBMCs. These receptors all stem from a human donor in good health.

The V and J genes are TRBV7-8 and TRBJ1-1, with 9 bases that match TRBD1. The CDR3 length is 14 residues. The germline gives CDR1 SGHVS, CDR2 FQNEAQ. V dropped 2 bases and J dropped 3; count of bases not matched to a gene: 1. The CDR3 loop reads CASSLTGGYTEAFF. The CDR3 nucleotides read TGTGCCAGCAGCTTAACAGGGGGCTACACTGAAGCTTTCTTT.

The rearrangement links TRBV14 to TRBJ2-3, with D maybe TRBD1 (6 bases). The CDR3 is made up of 15 amino acids. The germline gives CDR1 SGHDN, CDR2 FVKESK. V lost 4 bases and J 3 bases, leaving 14 bases between the germline ends. CDR3 amino acids: CASSPTHRATDTQYF. The CDR3 bases are TGTGCCAGCAGCCCAACCCACAGGGCAACAGATACGCAGTATTTT.

This chain uses TRBV5-6 with TRBJ1-1; 8 bases are shared with TRBD1. This CDR3 has 12 amino acids. V shed 5 bases, J shed 7 bases, and the junction held 4 bases outside the gene matches. Germline values: CDR1 SGHDT, CDR2 YYEEEE. The CDR3 coding sequence is TGTGCCAGCAGTCAGGGGGCGAATGAAGCTTTCTTT. Its protein product is CASSQGANEAFF.

In DNA, the CDR3 is TGTGCCAGCAGCACCGGGACAAAGAACTATGGCTACACCTTC. This sequence encodes CASSTGTKNYGYTF. This sequence joins TRBV11-1 and TRBJ1-2; TRBD1 might be the D (6 bases). The V gene lost 5 bases and the J gene lost 2 bases, with 12 bases spanning the gap. The CDR3 is made up of 14 amino acids. CDR1 is SGHAT and CDR2 is FQDESV in the germline V gene (reference sequence).

The chain links TRBV19 to TRBJ2-7, with 10 bases that match TRBD2. Germline CDR1 is LNHDA and CDR2 is SQIVND (reference sequence). This CDR3 has 16 residues. Trimming cost V 4 bases and J 4 bases; bases outside gene matches: 10. CDR3 sequence: CASSTPLTSGRYEQYF. The CDR3, as DNA: TGTGCCAGTAGTACTCCTTTGACTAGCGGGCGATACGAGCAGTACTTC.

The chain carries TRBV5-1 and TRBJ2-3, with D possibly matching TRBD2 (5 bases). The CDR3 has 15 residues. The germline CDR1 and CDR2 sequences are SGHRS and YFSETQ. Trimming left V 1 base short and J 0 bases short, with 9 bases between. As DNA, the CDR3 is TGCGCCAGCAGCTTGTTGACTAAAAGCACAGATACGCAGTATTTT. This gives the protein CASSLLTKSTDTQYF.

This chain joins TRBV5-6 and TRBJ2-3; possible D gene TRBD2, 6 bases. Germline V lookup: CDR1 SGHDT, CDR2 YYEEEE. Deletions cut 0 bases from V and 2 bases from J, with 13 bases between. The CDR3 covers 16 residues. The CDR3 is CASSLGWGETTDTQYF. The CDR3 bases are TGTGCCAGCAGCTTGGGGTGGGGGGAGACCACAGATACGCAGTATTTT.

The V gene is TRBV11-3, the J gene TRBJ2-5; 7 nucleotides agree with TRBD1. Trimming removed 4 bases from V and 3 bases from J; junction bases left unmatched: 8. Germline V CDR1 and CDR2: SGHNT, YENEEA. CDR3 length equals 15 residues. The CDR3 spells CASSYLGQFKETQYF. CDR3 nucleotide sequence: TGTGCCAGCAGCTACCTGGGACAGTTTAAAGAGACCCAGTACTTC.

The chain combines TRBV18 with TRBJ1-6, with D perhaps matching TRBD1 (6 bases). Trimming pared 4 bases from V and 8 bases from J, leaving 18 bases between. Germline V CDR1 and CDR2: KGHSH, LQKENI. CDR3 size: 16 residues. The CDR3 here is CASSLRDTLLDSPLHF. The CDR3 coding sequence is TGTGCCAGCTCACTCCGGGACACCTTACTGGATTCACCCCTCCACTTT. The variable domain in full, with the rest retrieved from reference TRBV18 and TRBJ1-6, is NAGVMQNPRHLVRRRGQEARLRCSPMKGHSHVYWYRQLPEEGLKFMVYLQKENIIDESGMPKERFSAEFPKEGPSILRIQQVVRGDSAAYFCASSLRDTLLDSPLHFGNGTRLTVT.

This clone was seen only once. The chain links TRBV5-1 to TRBJ2-2; 7 bases match TRBD1. V trimming: 4 bases; J trimming: 2 bases; junction bases outside the gene matches: 5. Germline CDR1 and CDR2: SGHRS and YFSETQ. CDR3 size: 15 residues. The CDR3 sequence: CASSPGTANTGELFF. DNA of the CDR3: TGCGCCAGCAGCCCCGGGACAGCCAACACCGGGGAGCTGTTTTTT.

The rearrangement links TRBV28 to TRBJ2-7, with 12 bases identical to TRBD1. The length of the CDR3 is 16 residues. Germline loops: CDR1 MDHEN, CDR2 SYDVKM. V lost 5 bases, J lost 7 bases, and 12 bases stayed unmatched. CDR3: CASSPTPGQGAYEQYF. CDR3 coding DNA: TGTGCCAGCAGTCCCACACCGGGACAGGGGGCGTATGAGCAGTACTTC.

The chain couples TRBV6-5 to TRBJ2-3; TRBD1 agrees at 7 bases. Germline loops: CDR1 MNHEY, CDR2 SVGAGI. The CDR3 spans 15 residues. V dropped 4 bases and J dropped 0; count of bases not matched to a gene: 4. This CDR3 is CASSFEGASTDTQYF. In DNA, the CDR3 is TGTGCCAGCAGTTTTGAGGGGGCAAGCACAGATACGCAGTATTTT.

J is TRBJ2-3 and V is TRBV14, with 9 bases fitting TRBD1. The V gene's germline CDR1 is SGHDN and CDR2 FVKESK. This CDR3 is built from 15 residues. The V gene end was trimmed by 0 bases and the J gene end by 6 bases; junction bases not matched to a gene: 4. CDR3 residues: CASSQEGQGVDTQYF. The CDR3 coding sequence is TGTGCCAGCAGCCAAGAGGGACAGGGCGTTGATACGCAGTATTTT.

This chain links TRBV2 with TRBJ2-1, with D unresolved. CDR3 length: 11 residues. The germline V gene has CDR1 SNHLY and CDR2 FYNNEI. The V end lost 4 bases, the J end lost 6 bases, and 4 bases lay between the germline ends. CDR3 bases: TGTGCCAGCAGTGCTCTCAATGAGCAGTTCTTC. This gives the protein CASSALNEQFF.

The sample holds one count of this clone. The V gene is TRBV5-8, the J gene TRBJ1-4, with 7 bases lining up with TRBD1. Germline assignment: CDR1 SGHTS and CDR2 YDEGEE. The length of the CDR3 is 14 residues. J gave up 9 bases and V 4 bases, and 9 bases lay outside the gene matches. The CDR3 spells CASSATGSRKKLFF. CDR3 DNA: TGTGCCAGCAGCGCGACAGGGAGTAGGAAAAAACTGTTTTTT. Looking up the rest from reference TRBV5-8 and TRBJ1-4 gives the full variable domain: EAGVTQSPTHLIKTRGQQATLRCSPISGHTSVYWYQQALGLGLQFLLWYDEGEERNRGNFPPRFSGRQFPNYSSELNVNALELEDSALYLCASSATGSRKKLFFGSGTQLSVL.

The chain has TRBV28 and TRBJ2-5; 14 bases are a match to TRBD2. Germline lookup yields CDR1 MDHEN and CDR2 SYDVKM. Trimming at V came to 7 bases and at J to 9 bases, leaving 19 bases not matched to a gene. This CDR3 is built from 18 residues. CDR3 sequence: CASTPLGLAGGWKAAQYF. The CDR3 DNA reads as TGTGCCAGCACCCCGCTAGGACTAGCGGGAGGATGGAAAGCGGCCCAGTACTTC.

V and J are TRBV5-4 and TRBJ2-5; 12 bases map to TRBD2. The CDR3 is made up of 18 amino acids. The junction had 12 bases not matched to a gene; V was cut back by 3 bases and J by 3 bases. CDR1 SGHNT and CDR2 YYREEE come from the germline V gene (reference sequence). The CDR3 sequence: CASSSDSALAGGKETQYF. The CDR3 nucleotides are TGTGCCAGCAGCTCGGACTCGGCACTAGCGGGGGGCAAAGAGACCCAGTACTTC.

The chain carries TRBV19 and TRBJ2-1; D ambiguous. This CDR3 region has 13 residues. Germline values: CDR1 LNHDA, CDR2 SQIVND (reference sequence). Deletions cut 3 bases from V and 6 bases from J, with 9 bases between. CDR3 amino acids: CASSIVSLNEQFF. CDR3 in DNA: TGTGCCAGTAGTATCGTTTCACTCAATGAGCAGTTCTTC. The whole variable domain, filled in from reference TRBV19 and TRBJ2-1, reads DGGITQSPKYLFRKEGQNVTLSCEQNLNHDAMYWYRQDPGQGLRLIYYSQIVNDFQKGDIAEGYSVSREKKESFPLTVTSAQKNPTAFYLCASSIVSLNEQFFGPGTRLTVL.

The V call is TRBV7-9, the J call TRBJ2-7; D might be TRBD1 (7 bases). Trimming cost V 5 bases and J 6 bases, with 14 bases left between them. Germline V gene lookup returns CDR1 SEHNR and CDR2 FQNEAQ (reference sequence). This CDR3 has 13 residues. CDR3: CASSPGGSSEQYF. Here the CDR3 DNA reads TGTGCCAGCAGCCCAGGGGGGTCTAGCGAGCAGTACTTC.

The genes are TRBV6-1 and TRBJ1-2, with D possibly matching TRBD1 (6 bases). The CDR3 runs to 14 residues. Germline CDR1 MNHNS, CDR2 SASEGT. The V end lost 7 bases, the J end lost 3 bases, and 15 bases lay between the germline ends. CDR3 sequence (DNA): TGTGCCAGCATACTCACAGGACAGTACTATGGCTACACCTTC. Its protein is CASILTGQYYGYTF.

The rearrangement uses TRBV2 and TRBJ2-6, with TRBD2 matching 9 bases. The CDR3 loop spans 18 amino acids. The germline V gene has CDR1 SNHLY and CDR2 FYNNEI. V shed 4 bases, J shed 0 bases, and the junction held 7 bases outside the gene matches. Here the CDR3 reads CASSGGLAYASGANVLTF. The CDR3 bases are TGTGCCAGCAGTGGTGGACTAGCGTATGCCTCTGGGGCCAACGTCCTGACTTTC.

The chain has TRBV28 and TRBJ2-7; TRBD1 agrees at 7 bases. The CDR3 consists of 15 residues. The trim removed 5 bases at V and 3 bases at J, leaving 10 bases unmatched. Germline V lookup: CDR1 MDHEN, CDR2 SYDVKM. The CDR3 DNA sequence: TGTGCCAGCAGTCCTGGGGGACAGCCAAACTACGAGCAGTACTTC. It is translated as CASSPGGQPNYEQYF.

The chain is built from TRBV5-1 and TRBJ2-3, with D uncertain. The CDR3 contains 13 residues. Per germline, CDR1 SGHRS and CDR2 YFSETQ. V lost 4 bases and J lost 1, with 7 bases in between. CDR3 residues: CASSAQGTDTQYF. The CDR3 DNA reads as TGCGCCAGCAGCGCCCAGGGCACAGATACGCAGTATTTT.

Here the CDR3 reads CASSLAKSPKGQGSYGYTF. CDR3 DNA sequence: TGTGCCAGCAGCTTAGCTAAGTCGCCGAAGGGACAGGGTAGTTATGGCTACACCTTC. The chain uses TRBV7-8 and TRBJ1-2, with 9 bases lining up with TRBD1. With 0 bases clipped from V and 5 bases from J, the junction kept 16 bases outside the gene matches. Per germline, CDR1 SGHVS and CDR2 FQNEAQ. The CDR3 covers 19 residues.

The chain links TRBV4-1 to TRBJ2-5; TRBD1 might be the D (5 bases). Trimming shortened V by 0 bases and J by 2 bases, and 10 bases separated the two germline ends. This CDR3 is built from 15 residues. Germline CDR1 reads MGHRA; CDR2 reads YSYEKL. The CDR3: CASSQEPGLQETQYF. The CDR3 DNA is TGCGCCAGCAGCCAAGAACCAGGGTTACAAGAGACCCAGTACTTC.

The chain links TRBV28 to TRBJ2-7, with D possibly TRBD1 on 5 matching bases. CDR1 and CDR2 from the germline V gene are MDHEN and SYDVKM. The germline V and J ends were trimmed by 10 bases and 2 bases, with 12 bases remaining between them. The length of the CDR3 is 12 residues. The CDR3 DNA sequence: TGTGCCACCCATTCGACAGCCTACGAGCAGTACTTC. It is translated as CATHSTAYEQYF.

About this clone itself: The junction departs from germline at one end; a sequencing error may be responsible. The V call is TRBV4-1, the J call TRBJ2-7, with D tentatively TRBD2 (8 bases). CDR1 and CDR2 (germline): MGHRA, YSYEKL. The CDR3 runs 15 residues. The CDR3 DNA reads as TGCGCCAGCAGCCCGACCCCACGGACAGGCGGACTAGCAATCTTC. This encodes CASSPTPRTGGLAIF.